This paragraph reports one T cell receptor (beta chain). V was clipped by 6 bases and J by 0 bases, with 9 bases between them. Germline V gives CDR1 MNHEY, CDR2 SVGAGI. The CDR3 totals 13 residues. This sample is part of a study of cytomegalovirus exposure and HLA in healthy donors. Generated by immunoSEQ multiplex PCR, the TCRdb table keeps only in-frame clones and is missing some. Of approximately 300,000 clones listed, roughly 87% are singletons. This receptor was identified in a woman aged 30 to 39 in good health and CMV-seropositive. Sequencing input: PBMCs. The V call is TRBV6-5, the J call TRBJ2-7; possibly TRBD1 for D (6 bases). CDR3 DNA: TGTGCCAGCAGAAAACAGGGCTCCTACGAGCAGTACTTC. Amino acids: CASRKQGSYEQYF.